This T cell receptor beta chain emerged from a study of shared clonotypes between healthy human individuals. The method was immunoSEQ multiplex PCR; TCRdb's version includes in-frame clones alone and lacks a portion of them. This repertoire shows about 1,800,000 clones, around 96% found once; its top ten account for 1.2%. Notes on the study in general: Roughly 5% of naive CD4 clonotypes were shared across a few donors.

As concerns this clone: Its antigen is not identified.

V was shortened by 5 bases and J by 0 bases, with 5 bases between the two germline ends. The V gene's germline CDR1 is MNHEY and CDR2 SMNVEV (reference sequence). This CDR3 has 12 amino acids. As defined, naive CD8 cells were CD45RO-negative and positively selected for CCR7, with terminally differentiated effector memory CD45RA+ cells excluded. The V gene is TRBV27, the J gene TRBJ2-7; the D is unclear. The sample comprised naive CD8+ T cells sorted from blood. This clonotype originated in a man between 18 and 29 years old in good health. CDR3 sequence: CASSTNSYEQYF. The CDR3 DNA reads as TGTGCCAGCAGTACCAACTCCTACGAGCAGTACTTC.